These 21 T cell receptor beta chains came from one sample sequenced in a study of T cells after yellow fever vaccination. One entry per CDR3 protein, called by TCRdb with MiXCR from the 5' RACE reads. The sample has approximately 300,000 distinct CDR3 sequences, around 11% seen once. Specimen: CD4+ T cells sorted from PBMCs, collected 45 days after the yellow fever booster vaccination. The receptors originated from a man between 18 and 29 years old who received the YFV17D yellow fever vaccine.

With respect to this clonotype: One end of the junction does not line up with germline, which may come from a read error. V is TRBV2 and J is TRBJ1-1; D is uncertain. The CDR3 has 12 amino acids. CDR1 is SNHLY and CDR2 is FYNNEI in the germline V gene. CDR3 protein: CASREDGTEAFF. DNA for the CDR3: TGTGCCAGCAGGGAAGATGGCACTGAAGCTTTCTTT.

Many counts were recorded for this clonotype. The CDR3 DNA sequence: TGTGCCAGCAGCTCCGCCACAGGGGCGGGTTACGAGCAGTACTTC. This codes for CASSSATGAGYEQYF. The gene calls are TRBV7-2 and TRBJ2-7; 7 nucleotides align to TRBD1. With V trimmed by 4 bases and J by 4 bases, 10 bases remained unmatched. CDR1 SGHTA and CDR2 FQGNSA come from the germline V gene. The CDR3 is 15 residues long.

This clonotype appeared many times. The rearrangement links TRBV11-2 to TRBJ2-4; 9 bases match TRBD1. Unmatched junction bases numbered 12, after V lost 5 bases and J lost 1 base. This CDR3 region has 18 residues. Germline assignment: CDR1 SGHAT and CDR2 FQNNGV. The CDR3 bases are TGTGCCAGCAGCGAGATTCTACAGGGGGCGTTCGCCAAAAACATTCAGTACTTC. Protein sequence: CASSEILQGAFAKNIQYF.

This clonotype has only a few counts. The CDR3 reads CSAGLAPGIETQYF. For the CDR3, the DNA is TGCAGTGCGGGACTAGCGCCTGGGATAGAGACCCAGTACTTC. The rearrangement joins TRBV20-1 to TRBJ2-5; 10 bases agree with TRBD2. Trimming at V came to 6 bases and at J to 4 bases, leaving 8 bases not matched to a gene. Germline lookup yields CDR1 DFQATT and CDR2 SNEGSKA (reference sequence). The CDR3 covers 14 residues.

This clonotype was recorded at least ten times. This chain joins TRBV12-3 or TRBV12-4 and TRBJ2-1, with 11 bases identical to TRBD2. V dropped 5 bases and J dropped 9; count of bases not matched to a gene: 6. The CDR3 has 14 amino acids. In nucleotides, the CDR3 is TGTGCCAGCAGTCCGGGACTAGCGGCGGGTGAGCAGTTCTTC. It encodes CASSPGLAAGEQFF.

This clonotype was picked up a small number of times. The CDR3 DNA follows: TGTGCCAGCAGCCCCAGAGTTGGGGCCTACGAGCAGTACTTC. It encodes CASSPRVGAYEQYF. This sequence joins TRBV12-3 or TRBV12-4 and TRBJ2-7; no definite D call. V was trimmed by 6 bases and J by 2 bases, leaving 14 bases between them. The CDR3 extends over 14 amino acids.

The V gene is TRBV20-1, the J gene TRBJ2-3; no clear D. The CDR3 spans 12 residues. The V end lost 5 bases, the J end lost 0 bases, and 6 bases lay between the germline ends. Germline loops: CDR1 DFQATT, CDR2 SNEGSKA (reference sequence). Here the CDR3 reads CSAASSTDTQYF. DNA of the CDR3: TGCAGTGCTGCCTCTAGCACAGATACGCAGTATTTT.

This clonotype was observed a few times. J is TRBJ1-5 and V is TRBV6-6, with a weak D call TRBD1 (5 bases). Germline assignment: CDR1 MNHNY and CDR2 SVGAGI (reference sequence). The CDR3 runs to 17 residues. Trimming left V 4 bases short and J 3 bases short, with 19 bases between. The CDR3 bases are TGTGCCAGCAGTTTGACCCCGTTCAGGGAAATCAATCAGCCCCAGCATTTT. This encodes CASSLTPFREINQPQHF.

The V call is TRBV20-1, the J call TRBJ1-1, with D unclear. Trimming removed 6 bases from V and 5 bases from J, with 13 bases in between. This CDR3 contains 12 residues. Germline V gene sequence: CDR1 DFQATT, CDR2 SNEGSKA (reference sequence). In DNA, the CDR3 is TGCAGTGCCCCTAACATGGGGACTGAAGCTTTCTTT. It specifies CSAPNMGTEAFF.

This chain links TRBV4-1 with TRBJ2-5; tentatively, D is TRBD1 or TRBD2 (5 bases each). Trimming removed 3 bases at V and 1 base at J, with 9 bases between. Germline CDR1 MGHRA, CDR2 YSYEKL. CDR3 length: 14 amino acids. CDR3 sequence reads: CASSQGPIQETQYF. CDR3 DNA: TGCGCCAGCAGCCAGGGACCGATCCAAGAGACCCAGTACTTC.

This chain uses TRBV9 with TRBJ1-1; D unclear. CDR3 size: 13 residues. With 2 bases removed from V and 0 bases from J, the gap between germline ends came to 5 bases. CDR1 SGDLS and CDR2 YYNGEE come from the germline V gene. The CDR3 protein is CASSVRVNTEAFF. CDR3 in DNA: TGTGCCAGCAGCGTCAGAGTGAACACTGAAGCTTTCTTT. The complete variable domain, with remaining parts taken from reference TRBV9 and TRBJ1-1, reads DSGVTQTPKHLITATGQRVTLRCSPRSGDLSVYWYQQSLDQGLQFLIQYYNGEERAKGNILERFSAQQFPDLHSELNLSSLELGDSALYFCASSVRVNTEAFFGQGTRLTVV.

This clonotype showed up just a few times. V usage is TRBV3-1 and J usage is TRBJ2-1, with D tentatively TRBD1 or TRBD2 (5 bases each). The CDR3 spans 15 residues. V lost 4 bases to trimming and J lost 6 bases, with 16 bases between them. Germline values: CDR1 LGHDT, CDR2 YNNKEL (reference sequence). In DNA, the CDR3 is TGTGCCAGCAGCCCTCGGGACCGTGCCGGCAATGAGCAGTTCTTC. It is translated as CASSPRDRAGNEQFF.

This clonotype was observed at least ten times. CDR3 amino acids: CASSPQGGNTGELFF. CDR3 DNA sequence: TGTGCCAGCAGCCCCCAGGGGGGAAATACCGGGGAGCTGTTTTTT. V usage is TRBV9 and J usage is TRBJ2-2; perhaps TRBD1 as D (7 bases). CDR1 and CDR2 from the germline V gene are SGDLS and YYNGEE. CDR3 length: 15 amino acids. V lost 4 bases to trimming and J lost 5 bases, with 15 bases between them.

V gene TRBV29-1 combines with J gene TRBJ2-7; no clear D gene. CDR1 and CDR2 from the germline V gene are SQVTM and ANQGSEA. Between the trimmed V and J ends, which lost 4 bases and 3 bases, there was a span of 10 bases. CDR3 length equals 12 residues. Here the CDR3 reads CSVGTPGYEQYF. The DNA for the CDR3 is TGCAGCGTTGGTACCCCCGGCTACGAGCAGTACTTC.

The V and J genes are TRBV5-5 and TRBJ2-2; D uncertain. V lost 1 base and J 6 bases, leaving 4 bases between the germline ends. CDR3 length: 12 residues. Germline-derived CDR1 and CDR2 are SGHKS and YYEKEE (reference sequence). This chain's CDR3 is CASSLQPGELFF. The CDR3 DNA is TGTGCCAGCAGCTTGCAGCCCGGGGAGCTGTTTTTT.

In its sample, this clonotype was seen a few times. V and J are TRBV6-2 or TRBV6-3 and TRBJ2-7, with D possibly matching TRBD2 (6 bases). CDR1 is MNHEY, CDR2 SVGEGT, per germline. V lost 10 bases and J 0 bases, leaving 16 bases between the germline ends. The length of the CDR3 is 14 residues. As DNA, the CDR3 is TGTGCCACCGCGCGTGGGGGGTCCTCCTACGAGCAGTACGTC. Its protein is CATARGGSSYEQYV.

The chain is built from TRBV5-1 and TRBJ2-7; 10 positions match TRBD1. CDR1 and CDR2 from the germline V gene are SGHRS and YFSETQ. The CDR3 spans 14 residues. Losses at the gene ends were 7 bases for V and 6 bases for J; bases not matched to a gene: 10. The CDR3 spells CASASGTGDAEQYF. The CDR3 DNA follows: TGCGCCAGCGCGTCCGGGACAGGGGACGCCGAGCAGTACTTC. Variable domain in full (rest from reference TRBV5-1 and TRBJ2-7): KAGVTQTPRYLIKTRGQQVTLSCSPISGHRSVSWYQQTPGQGLQFLFEYFSETQRNKGNFPGRFSGRQFSNSRSEMNVSTLELGDSALYLCASASGTGDAEQYFGPGTRLTVT.

The gene calls are TRBV6-2 or TRBV6-3 and TRBJ2-7; D remains unclear. Trimming shortened V by 5 bases and J by 7 bases, and 9 bases separated the two germline ends. The germline CDR1 and CDR2 sequences are MNHEY and SVGEGT. The CDR3 runs 11 residues. CDR3 sequence reads: CASSPHEEQYF. CDR3 sequence (DNA): TGTGCCAGCAGTCCCCATGAGGAGCAGTACTTC.

This clonotype was detected a few times. V gene TRBV5-1 combines with J gene TRBJ1-2, with a possible D match to TRBD1 (5 bases). V was cut by 2 bases and J by 6 bases, with 11 bases left in between. The CDR3 has 13 amino acids. The germline V gene has CDR1 SGHRS and CDR2 YFSETQ. CDR3 DNA: TGCGCCAGCAGCTTATCCGGGACGGATGGCTACACCTTC. It specifies CASSLSGTDGYTF.

This clonotype was seen a few times. The genes are TRBV20-1 and TRBJ2-3, with D perhaps TRBD2 (6 bases). The V end lost 6 bases, the J end lost 0 bases, and 13 bases lay between the germline ends. CDR1 is DFQATT and CDR2 is SNEGSKA in the germline V gene (reference sequence). The CDR3 is made up of 14 amino acids. This chain's CDR3 is CSALSGPSTDTQYF. As DNA, the CDR3 is TGCAGTGCCCTTAGCGGTCCTAGCACAGATACGCAGTATTTT.

The table lists this clonotype with many counts. The chain joins TRBV20-1 to TRBJ2-2; D not resolved. Germline CDR1 reads DFQATT; CDR2 reads SNEGSKA (reference sequence). Trimming took off 1 base at V and 2 bases at J, with 5 bases between the two ends. This CDR3 has 13 amino acids. CDR3 protein: CSARGGNTGELFF. The DNA of the CDR3 is TGCAGTGCTAGAGGGGGTAACACCGGGGAGCTGTTTTTT.